The rows below give T cell receptor beta chains drawn from one sample of a study of monozygotic twins with inflammatory bowel disease. TCRdb re-called the 5' RACE reads and shows each CDR3 protein once, DNA omitted. The specimen's table records about 130,000 distinct CDR3 sequences. Material: blood. The receptors shown here come from a human donor with ulcerative colitis or Crohn's disease, or a healthy co-twin of an affected twin (not recorded which). The CDR3 runs from the conserved cysteine through the conserved F or W. Each record gives: J gene, V gene, CDR3 protein.

TRBJ1-2 | TRBV29-1 | CSVGGTGVYGYTF
TRBJ2-5 | TRBV29-1 | CSVEDSLAGYQETQYF
TRBJ2-7 | TRBV30 | CAWSVMRGHEQYF
TRBJ1-6 | TRBV5-1 | CASSRTGTGNSPLHF
TRBJ2-3 | TRBV20-1 | CSARVAGIVDTQYF
TRBJ2-7 | TRBV29-1 | CSVETTGLTAEQYF
TRBJ2-1 | TRBV20-1 | CGARVVGRDNEQFF
TRBJ1-5 | TRBV28 | CASSLGQFNQPQHF
TRBJ2-4 | TRBV7-2 | CASSWGLAEQYF
TRBJ1-1 | TRBV11-1 | CASSPWTAHPEAFF
TRBJ1-4 | TRBV7-2 | CASREYGRDEKLFF
TRBJ2-1 | TRBV5-1 | CASSRGLAGLIYNEQFF
TRBJ2-2 | TRBV24-1 | CATSGGSNTGELFF